This T cell receptor beta chain came from a study of CD4+ T cells in melanoma. Notes on the study in general: Reportedly, melanoma neoantigen-specific CD4+ T cells showed varied differentiation states. CD8+ T cell, macrophage and B cell function reportedly correlated with neoantigen-specific CD4+ T cells.

TCRdb keeps only in-frame clones here, not all; method: immunoSEQ multiplex PCR. The table lists about 140,000 clones, over 90% of them singletons. For this clone: Its antigen is unidentified.

Germline CDR1 SQVTM, CDR2 ANQGSEA. CDR3 length: 12 amino acids. V was clipped by 4 bases and J by 9 bases, with 16 bases between them. The chain combines TRBV29-1 with TRBJ2-7, with D perhaps matching TRBD2 (5 bases). This TCR was recovered from a human donor with melanoma. The CDR3 region has the DNA TGCAGCGTTGCCAGCGGTAATCAAGGGCAGTACTTC. This translates into CSVASGNQGQYF.